These 15 T cell receptor beta chains originate from one sample sequenced in a study of blood T cell repertoires in COVID-19. The repertoire was sequenced with immunoSEQ multiplex PCR; TCRdb's copy has only in-frame clones and lacks some. This table holds fewer than 350,000 clones, about 91% found once. What was sequenced was PBMCs or T cells enriched from blood (not recorded which). The origin of the receptors is a middle-aged man who had been exposed to COVID-19.

To note about this clone: The sample contains more than one DNA sequence encoding this CDR3. The CDR3 here is CASSQQGTDTQYF. The DNA for the CDR3 is TGCGCCAGCAGCCAACAGGGCACAGATACGCAGTATTTT. The rearrangement links TRBV4-1 to TRBJ2-3; D is uncertain. The germline CDR1 and CDR2 sequences are MGHRA and YSYEKL. This CDR3 is built from 13 residues. Between the trimmed V and J ends, which lost 2 bases and 1 base, there was a span of 4 bases.

The chain uses TRBV9 and TRBJ2-5; possibly TRBD2 for D (6 bases). V shed 0 bases and J shed 4 bases, with 19 bases lying between them. The CDR3 length is 17 residues. The V gene's germline CDR1 is SGDLS and CDR2 YYNGEE. CDR3 DNA: TGTGCCAGCAGCGTAGATGTTAGCGGAAAGGGGTTAGAGACCCAGTACTTC. Its protein is CASSVDVSGKGLETQYF.

The chain uses TRBV7-9 and TRBJ2-2; D might be TRBD1 (5 bases). V lost 1 base to trimming and J lost 7 bases, with 22 bases between them. The CDR3 has 18 amino acids. From germline, CDR1 is SEHNR and CDR2 FQNEAQ (reference sequence). CDR3 in DNA: TGTGCCAGCAGCTTAGTCGGTGGACAAATCGTGCTCGGCGGGGAGCTGTTTTTT. Translation gives CASSLVGGQIVLGGELFF.

CDR3 coding DNA: TGTGCCAGCAGTTCGGGGTTTAATGAAAAACTGTTTTTT. It codes for CASSSGFNEKLFF. The chain has TRBV28 and TRBJ1-4; D is unclear. The CDR3 covers 13 residues. Trimming stripped 4 bases from V and 4 bases from J, with 7 bases between. CDR1 and CDR2 (germline): MDHEN, SYDVKM.

This clone was seen just once. This sequence joins TRBV4-1 and TRBJ2-5, with D hard to call. The CDR3 is 16 amino acids. Germline values: CDR1 MGHRA, CDR2 YSYEKL. Trimming shortened V by 2 bases and J by 0 bases, and 13 bases separated the two germline ends. In nucleotides, the CDR3 is TGCGCCAGCAGCCAATCTGTCTCTTCGTACCAAGAGACCCAGTACTTC. Protein: CASSQSVSSYQETQYF.

The gene calls are TRBV12-2 and TRBJ1-5; the table's D call, TRBD1, has no DNA check behind it. TRBV12-2 is a known pseudogene. CDR3 length: 17 amino acids. The CDR3, as DNA: TGTGCAAGTCGCCTGAGACAGGCCCCACACAGCAATCAGCCCCAGCATTTT. Amino acid sequence: CASRLRQAPHSNQPQHF.

CDR3 in DNA: TGTGCCAGTAGTCTAAATCCGGGACTGGCTAGAGGCTACACCTTC. It encodes CASSLNPGLARGYTF. The genes are TRBV19 and TRBJ1-2; D perhaps matches TRBD1 (5 bases). V dropped 5 bases and J dropped 8 bases, with 21 bases sitting between them. Germline V CDR1 and CDR2: LNHDA, SQIVND (reference sequence). The CDR3 consists of 15 residues.

This rearrangement joins TRBV5-4 to TRBJ1-5; the D gene is possibly TRBD1 (6 bases). Germline lookup yields CDR1 SGHNT and CDR2 YYREEE (reference sequence). V was shortened by 2 bases and J by 0 bases, with 12 bases between the two germline ends. CDR3 size: 16 residues. CDR3 loop: CASSFGQLYSNQPQHF. The DNA for the CDR3 is TGTGCCAGCAGCTTTGGACAGCTGTATAGCAATCAGCCCCAGCATTTT.

The gene calls are TRBV15 and TRBJ1-2; D gene uncertain. V was cut by 1 base and J by 3 bases, with 3 bases left in between. Germline V gives CDR1 LNHNV, CDR2 YYDKDF (reference sequence). This CDR3 comprises 12 residues. CDR3 amino acids: CATSRVDYGYTF. In DNA, the CDR3 is TGTGCCACCAGCAGAGTAGACTATGGCTACACCTTC.

This clone has just a few counts. The chain combines TRBV5-1 with TRBJ1-4; no reliable D call. Trimming pared 5 bases from V and 5 bases from J, leaving 13 bases between. Germline V gene sequence: CDR1 SGHRS, CDR2 YFSETQ. The length of the CDR3 is 14 residues. The CDR3, as DNA: TGCGCCAGCAGGTGGCGTGGAGGGAATGAAAAACTGTTTTTT. Translation gives CASRWRGGNEKLFF.

V is TRBV27 and J is TRBJ1-6, with D perhaps TRBD1 (6 bases). The CDR3 extends over 16 amino acids. Germline CDR1 and CDR2: MNHEY and SMNVEV (reference sequence). Trimming shortened V by 1 base and J by 10 bases, and 17 bases separated the two germline ends. The CDR3 sequence is CASSLWGWGLGSPLHF. The CDR3 coding sequence is TGTGCCAGCAGTTTATGGGGTTGGGGGCTCGGGTCACCCCTCCACTTT.

The V gene is TRBV7-6, the J gene TRBJ1-5, with 7 positions matching TRBD1. V lost 4 bases and J lost 6; bases outside the gene matches: 12. Germline values: CDR1 SGHVS, CDR2 FNYEAQ. The CDR3 sequence is 16 residues long. The CDR3 protein is CASSSLETGIPQPQHF. The CDR3 DNA is TGTGCCAGCAGCTCATTGGAGACAGGGATCCCTCAGCCCCAGCATTTT.

The CDR3 loop reads CASSYRDQGRDEQFF. In DNA form, the CDR3 reads TGTGCCAGCAGTTACCGGGACCAGGGGCGGGATGAGCAGTTCTTC. The chain is built from TRBV6-5 and TRBJ2-1; TRBD1 might be the D (6 bases). The CDR3 sequence is 15 residues long. Looked up from germline, CDR1 is MNHEY and CDR2 is SVGAGI. V shed 2 bases and J shed 8 bases, with 16 bases lying between them.

This clone was seen only once. The J gene is TRBJ1-6, the V gene TRBV28; D remains unclear. The CDR3 has 16 amino acids. The germline V gene has CDR1 MDHEN and CDR2 SYDVKM. The ends were cut back, 5 bases at V and 6 bases at J, with 17 bases in the middle. The DNA for the CDR3 is TGTGCCAGCAGTCCATTAACTACCTCTGGTAATTCACCCCTCCACTTT. This codes for CASSPLTTSGNSPLHF.

The rearrangement joins TRBV28 to TRBJ2-1; TRBD1 matches 8 bases. Trimming removed 3 bases from V and 4 bases from J; junction bases left unmatched: 8. Germline V gene lookup returns CDR1 MDHEN and CDR2 SYDVKM. The CDR3 length is 16 residues. This CDR3 is CASSFQGRGLYNEQFF. CDR3 DNA: TGTGCCAGCAGTTTTCAAGGCAGGGGGCTTTACAATGAGCAGTTCTTC.